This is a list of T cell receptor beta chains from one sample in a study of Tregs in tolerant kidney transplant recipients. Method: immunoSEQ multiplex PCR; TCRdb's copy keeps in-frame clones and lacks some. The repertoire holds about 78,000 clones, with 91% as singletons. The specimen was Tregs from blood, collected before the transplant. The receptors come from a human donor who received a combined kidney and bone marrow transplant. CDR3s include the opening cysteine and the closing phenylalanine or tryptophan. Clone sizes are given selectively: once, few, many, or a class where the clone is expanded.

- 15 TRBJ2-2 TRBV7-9 CASSRIGGNTGELFF
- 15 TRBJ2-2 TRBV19 CASTPRRSNTGELFF
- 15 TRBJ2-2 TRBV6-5 CASSYGAVNTGELFF
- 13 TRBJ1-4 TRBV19 CASSPDRREKLFF
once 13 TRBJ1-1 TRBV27 CASSLDRHTEAFF
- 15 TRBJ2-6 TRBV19 CASSIGGLGANVLTF
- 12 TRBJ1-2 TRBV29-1 CSVDRDRAGYTF
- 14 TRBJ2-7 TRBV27 CASSFRTSGYEQYF
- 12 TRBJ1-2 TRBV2 CASSDISRGYTF
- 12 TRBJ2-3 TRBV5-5 CASATLTDTQYF
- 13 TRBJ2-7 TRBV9 CASSGRSAYEQYF
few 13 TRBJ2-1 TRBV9 CASSPPNLNEQFF
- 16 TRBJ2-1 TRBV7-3 CASSPGGSGRYNEQFF
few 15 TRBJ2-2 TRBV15 CATNRGGANTGELFF
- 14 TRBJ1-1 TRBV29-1 CSVVIGGWNTEAFF
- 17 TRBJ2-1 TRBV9 CASSPQALGGGYNEQFF
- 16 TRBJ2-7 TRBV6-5 CASSSLSSGRAYEQYF
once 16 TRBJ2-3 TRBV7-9 CASSLGLAGGLDTQYF
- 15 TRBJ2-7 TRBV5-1 CASSSFEGISYEQYF
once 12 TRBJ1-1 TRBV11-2 CASSLEQVRAFF
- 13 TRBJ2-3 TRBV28 CASLREGADTQYF
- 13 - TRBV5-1 CASSLVIAYEQYF
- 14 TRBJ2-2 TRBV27 CASSPPRGIGELFF
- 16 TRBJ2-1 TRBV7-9 CASSAPLGQGDNEQFF
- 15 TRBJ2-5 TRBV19 CASSAWRRAGETQYF
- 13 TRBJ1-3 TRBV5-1 CASSPASGNTIYF
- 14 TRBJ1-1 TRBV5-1 CASSLGQGLAEAFF
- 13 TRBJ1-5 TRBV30 CAWSGQLSGPQHF
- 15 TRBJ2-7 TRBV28 CASSLVGQGTYEQYF
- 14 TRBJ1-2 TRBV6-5 CASSSRREGYGYTF
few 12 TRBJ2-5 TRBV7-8 CASSSGPTTQYF
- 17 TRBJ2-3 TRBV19 CASSIPSSGRITDTQYF
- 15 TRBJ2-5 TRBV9 CASSAGLGGQETQYF
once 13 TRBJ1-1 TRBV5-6 CASSLGYLGNAFF
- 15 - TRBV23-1 CASSHWISRSYEQYF
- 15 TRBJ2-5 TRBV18 CASSPQRGGGETQYF
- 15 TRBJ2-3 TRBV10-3 CAISESSPFTDTQYF
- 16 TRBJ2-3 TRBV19 CASTRSAGGVPDTQYF
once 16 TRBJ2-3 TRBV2 CASSDSILAGSDTQYF
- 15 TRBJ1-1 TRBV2 CASNQQGLKNTEAFF
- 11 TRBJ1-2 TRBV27 CASRSAGGYTF
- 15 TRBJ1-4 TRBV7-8 CASSENQGGGEKLFF
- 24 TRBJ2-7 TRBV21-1 CASSKPPTGQGPANCLNIVYEQYF
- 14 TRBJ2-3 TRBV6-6 CASSRSSDTDTQYF
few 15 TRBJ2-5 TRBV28 CASSPDRGMGETQYF
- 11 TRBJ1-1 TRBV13 CASTLRSEAFF
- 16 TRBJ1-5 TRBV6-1 CASSAPHKSSNQPQHF